This T cell receptor beta chain comes out of a study of blood T cell repertoires in COVID-19. Germline trimming cut 3 bases from V and 10 bases from J; bases unmatched to any gene: 6. The length of the CDR3 is 14 residues. Germline-derived CDR1 and CDR2 are MNHEY and SMNVEV (reference sequence). Per the study methods: Quantification of nucleated cells was approximated via reference gene primer amplification. Sequencing used immunoSEQ multiplex PCR; TCRdb keeps in-frame clones, though not all of them. The DNA was the basis for D and trimming; V, J and clone size are from that table. The data show more than 300,000 clones, 90% seen once.

Sequencing was carried out using PBMCs or T cells enriched from blood (not recorded which). This clonotype was sampled from a woman younger than 45 who had been exposed to COVID-19. The chain has TRBV27 and TRBJ1-6; 7 positions agree with TRBD1. CDR3 DNA sequence: TGTGCCAGCAGTTTGGTCAGGGGGGAATCACCCCTCCACTTT. It specifies CASSLVRGESPLHF.